These T cell receptor beta chains were read from a single sample in a study of cytomegalovirus exposure and HLA in healthy donors. Assay: immunoSEQ multiplex PCR; the TCRdb copy retains only in-frame clones and omits some. This repertoire shows 90,000 or so clones, 85% found once; its top ten account for approximately 22%. Sample: PBMCs. Source of these receptors: a man between 18 and 29 years old in good health and CMV-seropositive. The CDR3 runs from the conserved cysteine through the conserved F or W. The order of the fields is clone size, CDR3 length, J gene, V gene, D gene, CDR3 DNA, CDR3 protein. A D gene is named only where the DNA matches it firmly. Only part of the rows carry a size: once, few, many, or a class if the clone is expanded.

clone size: NA
CDR3 length: 16
J gene: TRBJ2-1
V gene: TRBV10-2
D gene: TRBD2
CDR3 DNA: TGCGCCAGCAGTGGCCCCAGACTAGCGGGAGCTAATGAGCAGTTCTTC
CDR3 protein: CASSGPRLAGANEQFF

clone size: NA
CDR3 length: 16
J gene: TRBJ2-4
V gene: TRBV6-1
D gene: TRBD2
CDR3 DNA: TGTGCCAGCAGTGAGTGGACTAGCGGAAATAAAAACATTCAGTACTTC
CDR3 protein: CASSEWTSGNKNIQYF

clone size: NA
CDR3 length: 13
J gene: TRBJ2-7
V gene: TRBV28
D gene: TRBD1
CDR3 DNA: TGTGCCAGCAGTTTATCAGGGGGAGACGAGCAGTACTTC
CDR3 protein: CASSLSGGDEQYF

clone size: NA
CDR3 length: 13
J gene: TRBJ1-1
V gene: TRBV2
D gene: NA
CDR3 DNA: TGTGCCAGCAGTGAGGCGGGATACCATGAAGCTTTCTTT
CDR3 protein: CASSEAGYHEAFF

clone size: NA
CDR3 length: 21
J gene: TRBJ2-1
V gene: TRBV13
D gene: TRBD2
CDR3 DNA: TGTGCCAGCAGCTCGTCACGCGCGACTAGCGTACCCTCGAGCTCCTACAATGAGCAGTTCTTC
CDR3 protein: CASSSSRATSVPSSSYNEQFF

clone size: NA
CDR3 length: 17
J gene: TRBJ1-3
V gene: TRBV5-6
D gene: NA
CDR3 DNA: TGTGCCAGCAGCTTGGGTCCTATCGGGGGATCTGGAAACACCATATATTTT
CDR3 protein: CASSLGPIGGSGNTIYF

clone size: few
CDR3 length: 15
J gene: TRBJ2-7
V gene: TRBV7-9
D gene: TRBD2
CDR3 DNA: TGTGCCAGCAGCTTAGACGGGGCTAGCGGGTACGAGCAGTACTTC
CDR3 protein: CASSLDGASGYEQYF

clone size: NA
CDR3 length: 13
J gene: TRBJ2-1
V gene: TRBV27
D gene: TRBD2
CDR3 DNA: TGTGCCAGCAGTGATTGGGGAGGGAATGAGCAGTTCTTC
CDR3 protein: CASSDWGGNEQFF

clone size: NA
CDR3 length: 15
J gene: TRBJ2-2
V gene: TRBV6-5
D gene: NA
CDR3 DNA: TGTGCCAGCAGTTACGTCAGGGAAAGCACCGGGGAGCTGTTTTTT
CDR3 protein: CASSYVRESTGELFF

clone size: NA
CDR3 length: 18
J gene: TRBJ1-1
V gene: TRBV19
D gene: TRBD1
CDR3 DNA: TGTGCCAGTAGTACGCCCTCCTGGACAGGGGGCGAGGGCACTGAAGCTTTCTTT
CDR3 protein: CASSTPSWTGGEGTEAFF

clone size: once
CDR3 length: 15
J gene: TRBJ1-2
V gene: TRBV7-9
D gene: NA
CDR3 DNA: TGTGCCAGCAGCTCGCAGGACAGCTCTAACTATGGCTACACCTTC
CDR3 protein: CASSSQDSSNYGYTF

clone size: NA
CDR3 length: 16
J gene: TRBJ2-2
V gene: TRBV5-6
D gene: TRBD1
CDR3 DNA: TGTGCCAGCAGCACAACGGGACAGGGGACACTCCGGGAGCTGTTTTTT
CDR3 protein: CASSTTGQGTLRELFF

clone size: NA
CDR3 length: 14
J gene: TRBJ2-3
V gene: TRBV28
D gene: TRBD2
CDR3 DNA: TGTGCCAGCAGTTATCTTAGCGGGACAGATACGCAGTATTTT
CDR3 protein: CASSYLSGTDTQYF

clone size: NA
CDR3 length: 15
J gene: TRBJ2-7
V gene: TRBV19
D gene: TRBD1
CDR3 DNA: TGTGCCAGTAGTATAGGACAGGGGGCAGTCTACGAGCAGTACTTC
CDR3 protein: CASSIGQGAVYEQYF

clone size: NA
CDR3 length: 18
J gene: TRBJ1-4
V gene: TRBV7-3
D gene: TRBD1
CDR3 DNA: TGTGCCAGCAGCTTAACGTGGGGACAGGGGGCAACTAATGAAAAACTGTTTTTT
CDR3 protein: CASSLTWGQGATNEKLFF

clone size: NA
CDR3 length: 15
J gene: TRBJ2-3
V gene: TRBV11-2
D gene: NA
CDR3 DNA: TGTGCCAGCAGCGCCGGAGGTAAATACACAGATACGCAGTATTTT
CDR3 protein: CASSAGGKYTDTQYF

clone size: once
CDR3 length: 19
J gene: TRBJ1-4
V gene: TRBV28
D gene: TRBD1
CDR3 DNA: TGTGCCAGCAGCCGATGGACAGGTTCCTATATTGCAACTAATGAAAAACTGTTTTTT
CDR3 protein: CASSRWTGSYIATNEKLFF

clone size: NA
CDR3 length: 14
J gene: TRBJ2-2
V gene: TRBV11-1
D gene: TRBD2
CDR3 DNA: TGTGCCAGCAGTCGACTAGCGACAACCGGGGAGCTGTTTTTT
CDR3 protein: CASSRLATTGELFF

clone size: NA
CDR3 length: 15
J gene: TRBJ2-7
V gene: TRBV27
D gene: TRBD2
CDR3 DNA: TGTGCCAGCAGTTTCGGACTAGCGCCCTCCTACGAGCAGTACTTC
CDR3 protein: CASSFGLAPSYEQYF

clone size: NA
CDR3 length: 15
J gene: TRBJ2-1
V gene: TRBV5-6
D gene: TRBD1
CDR3 DNA: TGTGCCAGCAGCGGGACAGGGGCACCTTACAATGAGCAGTTCTTC
CDR3 protein: CASSGTGAPYNEQFF

clone size: NA
CDR3 length: 16
J gene: TRBJ2-3
V gene: TRBV5-1
D gene: TRBD2
CDR3 DNA: TGCGCCAGCAGCTGGGGGACTAGCGGGAACCCAGATACGCAGTATTTT
CDR3 protein: CASSWGTSGNPDTQYF

clone size: NA
CDR3 length: 14
J gene: TRBJ2-2
V gene: TRBV27
D gene: NA
CDR3 DNA: TGTGCCAGCAGTTCGGACACGAACACCGGGGAGCTGTTTTTT
CDR3 protein: CASSSDTNTGELFF

clone size: NA
CDR3 length: 15
J gene: TRBJ1-4
V gene: TRBV30
D gene: NA
CDR3 DNA: TGTGCCTGGGGACAAGGACACACAACTAATGAAAAACTGTTTTTT
CDR3 protein: CAWGQGHTTNEKLFF

clone size: few
CDR3 length: 12
J gene: TRBJ1-1
V gene: TRBV18
D gene: TRBD1
CDR3 DNA: TGTGCCAGCTCACCAAGACAGGGGTTAGCTTTCTTT
CDR3 protein: CASSPRQGLAFF

clone size: NA
CDR3 length: 13
J gene: TRBJ1-3
V gene: TRBV29-1
D gene: TRBD1
CDR3 DNA: TGCAGCGCTGAGACAGGGGCTGGAAACACCATATATTTT
CDR3 protein: CSAETGAGNTIYF

clone size: once
CDR3 length: 16
J gene: TRBJ2-3
V gene: TRBV2
D gene: NA
CDR3 DNA: TGTGCCAGCACCGGGGGGGCAGGGGGTCTCACAGATACGCAGTATTTT
CDR3 protein: CASTGGAGGLTDTQYF

clone size: NA
CDR3 length: 13
J gene: TRBJ1-1
V gene: TRBV10-2
D gene: NA
CDR3 DNA: TGCGCCAGCAGTCGAGGAGGGAACACTGAAGCTTTCTTT
CDR3 protein: CASSRGGNTEAFF

clone size: NA
CDR3 length: 15
J gene: TRBJ2-1
V gene: TRBV11-3
D gene: TRBD2
CDR3 DNA: TGTGCCAGCAGCACGACTAGCGGGAAATTTGGTGAGCAGTTCTTC
CDR3 protein: CASSTTSGKFGEQFF

clone size: NA
CDR3 length: 12
J gene: TRBJ2-1
V gene: TRBV6-6
D gene: NA
CDR3 DNA: TGTGCCAGCAGCCCCTACTTGGATGAGCAGTTCTTC
CDR3 protein: CASSPYLDEQFF

clone size: NA
CDR3 length: 15
J gene: TRBJ1-1
V gene: TRBV28
D gene: NA
CDR3 DNA: TGTGCCAGCAGTTTGGCAGGGTACAGGAACACTGAAGCTTTCTTT
CDR3 protein: CASSLAGYRNTEAFF

clone size: NA
CDR3 length: 15
J gene: TRBJ2-2
V gene: TRBV5-1
D gene: NA
CDR3 DNA: TGCGCCAGCAGCCCGACTAGGACCAACACCGGGGAGCTGTTTTTT
CDR3 protein: CASSPTRTNTGELFF